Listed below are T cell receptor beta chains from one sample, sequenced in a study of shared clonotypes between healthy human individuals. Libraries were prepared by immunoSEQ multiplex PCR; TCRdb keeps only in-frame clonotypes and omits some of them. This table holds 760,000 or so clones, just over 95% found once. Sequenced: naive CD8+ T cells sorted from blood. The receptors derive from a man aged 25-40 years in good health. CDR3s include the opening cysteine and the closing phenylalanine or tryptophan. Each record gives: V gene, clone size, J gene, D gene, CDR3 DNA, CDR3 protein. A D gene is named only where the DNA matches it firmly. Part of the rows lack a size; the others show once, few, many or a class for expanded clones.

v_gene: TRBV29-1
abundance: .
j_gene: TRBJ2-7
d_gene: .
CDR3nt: TGCAGCGTTGAGGAGGGACTGGACTCCTACGAGCAGTACTTC
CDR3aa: CSVEEGLDSYEQYF

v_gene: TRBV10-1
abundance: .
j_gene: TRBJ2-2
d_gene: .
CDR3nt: TGCGCCAGCAGCCCGGGACTTTACACCGGGGAGCTGTTTTTT
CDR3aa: CASSPGLYTGELFF

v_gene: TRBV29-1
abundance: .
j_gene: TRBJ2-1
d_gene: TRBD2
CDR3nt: TGCAGCGTTGAAGATCGGGCTAGCGGGAGGGCCGTGAATGAGCAGTTCTTC
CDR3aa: CSVEDRASGRAVNEQFF

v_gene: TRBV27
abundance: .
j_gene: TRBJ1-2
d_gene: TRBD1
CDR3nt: TGTGCCAGCAGGGGACAGGGTGTCCCTTGGAAAGGCTACACCTTC
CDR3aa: CASRGQGVPWKGYTF

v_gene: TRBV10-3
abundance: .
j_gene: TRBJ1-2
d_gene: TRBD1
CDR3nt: TGTGCCATCAGTGATTGGGACAGGGGCAACGCGGATGGCTACACCTTC
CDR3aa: CAISDWDRGNADGYTF

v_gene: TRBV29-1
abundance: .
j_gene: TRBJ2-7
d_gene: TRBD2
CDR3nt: TGCAGCGTTCAACTAGCGGGAGAATACGAGCAGTACTTC
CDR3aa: CSVQLAGEYEQYF

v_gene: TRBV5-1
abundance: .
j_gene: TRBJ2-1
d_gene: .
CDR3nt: TGCGCCAGCAGCTTGGCGGCGGGCTCCTACAATGAGCAGTTCTTC
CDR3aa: CASSLAAGSYNEQFF

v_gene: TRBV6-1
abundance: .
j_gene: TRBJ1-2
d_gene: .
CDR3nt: TGTGCCAGTGGGCCCACCACCTTTGGCTACACCTTC
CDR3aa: CASGPTTFGYTF

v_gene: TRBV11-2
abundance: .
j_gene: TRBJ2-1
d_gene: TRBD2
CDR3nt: TGTGCCAGTCTCAGGGGGACTAGCGGAGCCTACAATGAGCAGTTCTTC
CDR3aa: CASLRGTSGAYNEQFF

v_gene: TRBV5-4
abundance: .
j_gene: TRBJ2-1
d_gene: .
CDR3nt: TGTGCCAGCAGCTTGTCAGAATTGAGGGAGCAGTTCTTC
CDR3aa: CASSLSELREQFF

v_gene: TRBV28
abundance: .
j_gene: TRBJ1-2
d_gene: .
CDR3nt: TGTGCCAGCAGTTACACCTATGGCTACACCTTC
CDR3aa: CASSYTYGYTF

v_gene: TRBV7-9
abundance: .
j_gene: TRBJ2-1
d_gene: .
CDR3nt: TGTGCCAGCAGCTTAGAACGATACAATGAGCAGTTCTTC
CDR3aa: CASSLERYNEQFF

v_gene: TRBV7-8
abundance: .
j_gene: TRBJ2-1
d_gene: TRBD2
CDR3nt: TGTGCCAGCAGCCTACCCCGAGCGGGGAGGGAATACAATGAGCAGTTCTTC
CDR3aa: CASSLPRAGREYNEQFF

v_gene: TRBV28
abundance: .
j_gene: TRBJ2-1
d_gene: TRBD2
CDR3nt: TGTGCCAGCACCGTTACTAGCGCCGACTACAATGAGCAGTTCTTC
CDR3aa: CASTVTSADYNEQFF

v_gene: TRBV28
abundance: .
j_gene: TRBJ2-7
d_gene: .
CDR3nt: TGTGCCAGCAGTTTTGTCGGTGGTACCTACGAGCAGTACTTC
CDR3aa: CASSFVGGTYEQYF

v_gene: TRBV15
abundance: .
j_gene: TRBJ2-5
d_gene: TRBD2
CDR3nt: TGTGCCATCAGAGGCGGGAGGATTCAAGAGACCCAGTACTTC
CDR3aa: CAIRGGRIQETQYF

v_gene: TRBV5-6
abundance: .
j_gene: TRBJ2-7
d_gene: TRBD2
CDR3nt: TGTGCCAGCAGCCCGGACGGGCTAGCGGGAGGTAGGGTGCAGTACTTC
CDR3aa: CASSPDGLAGGRVQYF

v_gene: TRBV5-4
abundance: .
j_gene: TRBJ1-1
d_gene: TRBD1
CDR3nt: TGTGCCACCGGCGGGGTCAGGGGGATCACTGAAGCTTTCTTT
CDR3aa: CATGGVRGITEAFF

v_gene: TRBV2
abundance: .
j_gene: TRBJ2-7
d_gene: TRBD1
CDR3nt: TGTGCCAGCGAGGACAGGGGGCTCTACGAGCAGTACTTC
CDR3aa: CASEDRGLYEQYF

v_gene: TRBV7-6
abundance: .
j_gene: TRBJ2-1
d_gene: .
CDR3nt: TGTGCCAGCAGCTCCCTCTCCAATGAGCAGTTCTTC
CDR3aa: CASSSLSNEQFF

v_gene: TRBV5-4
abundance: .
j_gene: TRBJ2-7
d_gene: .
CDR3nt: TGTGCCAGCAGCTTTAGAGGCAATTCGGAGCAGTACTTC
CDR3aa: CASSFRGNSEQYF

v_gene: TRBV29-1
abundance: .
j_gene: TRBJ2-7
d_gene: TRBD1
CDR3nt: TGCAGCGTTTTTGCACCCGCCGGGACAGGGGCAGCCGAGCAGTACTTC
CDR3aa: CSVFAPAGTGAAEQYF

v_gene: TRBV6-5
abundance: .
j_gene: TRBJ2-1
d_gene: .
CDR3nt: TGTGCCAGCAGTTACGGGCAGAGCCCCTACAATGAGCAGTTCTTC
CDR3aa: CASSYGQSPYNEQFF

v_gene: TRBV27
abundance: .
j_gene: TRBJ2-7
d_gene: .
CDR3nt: TGTGCCAGCAGTTTGGGCTCCTACGAGCAGTACTTC
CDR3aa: CASSLGSYEQYF

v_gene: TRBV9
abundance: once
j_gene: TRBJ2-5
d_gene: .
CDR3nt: TGTGCCAGCAGCGACCGGGACTTCCAAGAGACCCAGTACTTC
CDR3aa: CASSDRDFQETQYF

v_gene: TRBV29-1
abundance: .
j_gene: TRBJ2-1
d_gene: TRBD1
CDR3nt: TGCAGCGTTGAGACCGGGACAGGGCTATACAATGAGCAGTTCTTC
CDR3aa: CSVETGTGLYNEQFF

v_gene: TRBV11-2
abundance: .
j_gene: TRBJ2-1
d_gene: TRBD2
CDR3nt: TGTGCCAGCAGCGTAAACCCGGGACTAGCGGGATACAATGAGCAGTTCTTC
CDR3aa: CASSVNPGLAGYNEQFF

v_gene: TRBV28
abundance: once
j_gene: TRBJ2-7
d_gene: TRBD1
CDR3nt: TGTGCCAGCAGTGACAGGGTAACCTACGAGCAGTACTTC
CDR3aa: CASSDRVTYEQYF

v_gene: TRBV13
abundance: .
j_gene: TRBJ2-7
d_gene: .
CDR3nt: TGTGCCAGCAGCACCAGCGGACAGTCTCCCTACGAGCAGTACTTC
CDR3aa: CASSTSGQSPYEQYF

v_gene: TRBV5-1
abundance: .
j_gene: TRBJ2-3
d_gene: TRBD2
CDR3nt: TGCGCCAGCAGCTTGGCCGAAACGGGAGGGAGCACAGATACGCAGTATTTT
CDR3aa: CASSLAETGGSTDTQYF

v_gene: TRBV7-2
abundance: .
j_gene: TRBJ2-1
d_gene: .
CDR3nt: TGTGCCAGCAGCCACGGACAAGCGGAGGAGCAGTTCTTC
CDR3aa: CASSHGQAEEQFF

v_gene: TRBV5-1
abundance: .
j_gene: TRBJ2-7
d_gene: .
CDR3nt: TGCGCCAGCCAACCCGGGGGCGGATCCTACGAGCAGTACTTC
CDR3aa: CASQPGGGSYEQYF

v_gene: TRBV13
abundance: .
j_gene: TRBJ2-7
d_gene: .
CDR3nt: TGTGCCAGCAGCCCCCGGTCCCCTAGCGATTACGAGCAGTACTTC
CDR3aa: CASSPRSPSDYEQYF

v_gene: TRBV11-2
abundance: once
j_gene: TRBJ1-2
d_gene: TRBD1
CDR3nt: TGTGCCAGCAGCTCAGAGACAGGGTTGGGCTATGGCTACACCTTC
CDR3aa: CASSSETGLGYGYTF

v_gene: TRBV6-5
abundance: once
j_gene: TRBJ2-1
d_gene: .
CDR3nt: TGTGCCAGCACTAGCGACAGCTCCTACAATGAGCAGTTCTTC
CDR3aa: CASTSDSSYNEQFF

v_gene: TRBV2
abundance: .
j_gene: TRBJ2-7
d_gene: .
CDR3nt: TGTGCCAGCAGTGAACTTCGGCAGGGGACCTACGAGCAGTACTTC
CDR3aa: CASSELRQGTYEQYF

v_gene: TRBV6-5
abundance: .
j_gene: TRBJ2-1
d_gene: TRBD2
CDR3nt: TGTGCCAGCAGTTATCATAGCGGGAGGGGGGATGAGCAGTTCTTC
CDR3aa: CASSYHSGRGDEQFF